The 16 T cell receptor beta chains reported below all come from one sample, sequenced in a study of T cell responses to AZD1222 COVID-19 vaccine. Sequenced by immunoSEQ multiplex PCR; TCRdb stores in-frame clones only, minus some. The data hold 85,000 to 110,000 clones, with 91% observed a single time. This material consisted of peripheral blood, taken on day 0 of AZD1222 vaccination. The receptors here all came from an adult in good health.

The CDR3 region has the DNA TGCGCCAGCAGCTTGGATCCTAGCAGGAGCTCCTACAATGAGCAGTTCTTC. Its translation is CASSLDPSRSSYNEQFF. The gene calls are TRBV5-1 and TRBJ2-1; D is perhaps TRBD2 (5 bases). The CDR3 is made up of 17 amino acids. CDR1 and CDR2 (germline): SGHRS, YFSETQ. The V and J ends lost 0 bases and 0 bases respectively, with 13 bases between them.

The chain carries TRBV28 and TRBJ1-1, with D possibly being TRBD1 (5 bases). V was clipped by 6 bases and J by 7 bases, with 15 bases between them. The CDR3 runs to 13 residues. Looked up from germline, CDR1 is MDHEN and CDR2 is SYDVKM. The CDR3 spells CASRIRRTSEAFF. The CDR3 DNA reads TGTGCCAGCAGAATCCGCAGGACAAGTGAAGCTTTCTTT.

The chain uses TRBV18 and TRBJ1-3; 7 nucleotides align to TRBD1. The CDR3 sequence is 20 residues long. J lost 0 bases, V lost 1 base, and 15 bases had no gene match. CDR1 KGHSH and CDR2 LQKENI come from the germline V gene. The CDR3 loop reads CASSPLTPGQLSSSGNTIYF. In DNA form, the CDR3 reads TGTGCCAGCTCACCACTAACCCCGGGACAGCTTTCGAGCTCTGGAAACACCATATATTTT.

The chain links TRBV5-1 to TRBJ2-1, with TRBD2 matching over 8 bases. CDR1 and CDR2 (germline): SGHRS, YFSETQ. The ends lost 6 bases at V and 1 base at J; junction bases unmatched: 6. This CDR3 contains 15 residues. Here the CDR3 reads CASTVSGTSYNEQFF. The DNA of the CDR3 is TGCGCCAGCACCGTTAGCGGGACATCCTACAATGAGCAGTTCTTC.

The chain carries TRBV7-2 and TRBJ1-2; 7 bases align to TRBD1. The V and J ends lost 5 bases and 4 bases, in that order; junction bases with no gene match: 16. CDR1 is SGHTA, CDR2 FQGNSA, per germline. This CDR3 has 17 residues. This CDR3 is CASSPFGQGVSGYGYTF. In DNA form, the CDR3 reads TGTGCCAGCAGCCCGTTCGGGCAGGGGGTTTCCGGCTATGGCTACACCTTC.

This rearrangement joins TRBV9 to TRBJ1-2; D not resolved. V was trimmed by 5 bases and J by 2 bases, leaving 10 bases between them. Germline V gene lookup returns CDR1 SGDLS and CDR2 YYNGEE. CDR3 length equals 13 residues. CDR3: CASSEDGNYGYTF. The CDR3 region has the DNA TGTGCCAGCAGTGAGGACGGAAACTATGGCTACACCTTC.

CDR3 bases: TGTGCCAGCAGCCCTCCGACAGGGACCAACACTGAAGCTTTCTTT. This sequence encodes CASSPPTGTNTEAFF. The V and J genes are TRBV3-1 (or the pseudogene TRBV3-2) and TRBJ1-1; 7 bases match TRBD1. The CDR3 runs to 15 residues. Germline assignment: CDR1 LGHDT and CDR2 YNNKEL (reference sequence). The trim removed 4 bases at V and 2 bases at J, leaving 7 bases unmatched.

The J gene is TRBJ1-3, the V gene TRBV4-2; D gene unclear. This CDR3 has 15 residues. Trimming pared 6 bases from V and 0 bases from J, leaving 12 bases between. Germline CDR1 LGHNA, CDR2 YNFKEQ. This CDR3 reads CASSHPTPSGNTIYF. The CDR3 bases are TGTGCCAGCAGTCATCCGACACCCTCTGGAAACACCATATATTTT.

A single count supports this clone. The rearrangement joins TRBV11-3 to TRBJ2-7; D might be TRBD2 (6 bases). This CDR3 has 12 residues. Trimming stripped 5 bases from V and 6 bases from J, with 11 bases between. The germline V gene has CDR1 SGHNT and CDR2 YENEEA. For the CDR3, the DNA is TGTGCCAGCAGCCCCGCCGGGGGCGAGCAGTACTTC. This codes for CASSPAGGEQYF.

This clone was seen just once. In DNA form, the CDR3 reads TGTGCCAGCAGCTTAAACTATGGCTACACCTTC. Residues: CASSLNYGYTF. The rearrangement joins TRBV7-2 to TRBJ1-2; D is unresolved. V was cut by 2 bases and J by 2 bases, with 0 bases left in between. The CDR3 is made up of 11 amino acids. Germline V gives CDR1 SGHTA, CDR2 FQGNSA.

CDR3 coding DNA: TGTGCCAGCAGCCCTAGGGTAGGAGCGATGCACGAGCAGTACTTC. It yields the protein CASSPRVGAMHEQYF. The chain employs TRBV11-3 and TRBJ2-7; D remains ambiguous. Germline CDR1 and CDR2: SGHNT and YENEEA. The CDR3 loop spans 15 amino acids. V shed 5 bases and J shed 5 bases, with 19 bases lying between them.

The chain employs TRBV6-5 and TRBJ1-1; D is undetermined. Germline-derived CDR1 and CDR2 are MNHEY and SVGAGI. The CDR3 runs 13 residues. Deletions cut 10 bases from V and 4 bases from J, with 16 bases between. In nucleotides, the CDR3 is TGTGCCACCTCCCTTGGGGTAGTCACTGAAGCTTTCTTT. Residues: CATSLGVVTEAFF.

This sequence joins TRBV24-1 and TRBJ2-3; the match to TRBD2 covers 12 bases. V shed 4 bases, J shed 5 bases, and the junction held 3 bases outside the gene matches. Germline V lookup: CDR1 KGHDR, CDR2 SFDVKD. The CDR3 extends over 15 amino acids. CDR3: CATSELGLAGDTQYF. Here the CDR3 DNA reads TGTGCCACCAGTGAACTGGGACTAGCGGGAGATACGCAGTATTTT.

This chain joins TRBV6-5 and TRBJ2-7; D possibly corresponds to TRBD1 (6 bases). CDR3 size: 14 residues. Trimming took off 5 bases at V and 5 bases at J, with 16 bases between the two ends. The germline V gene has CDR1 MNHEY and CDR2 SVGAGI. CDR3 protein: CASSHTGWKDEQYF. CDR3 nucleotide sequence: TGTGCCAGCAGTCACACAGGGTGGAAAGACGAGCAGTACTTC.

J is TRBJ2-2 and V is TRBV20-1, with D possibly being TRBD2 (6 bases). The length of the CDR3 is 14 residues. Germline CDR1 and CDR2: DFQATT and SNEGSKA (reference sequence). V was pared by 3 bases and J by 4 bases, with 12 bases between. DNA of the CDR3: TGCAGTGCTAGTAGCGGAGAGGGCACCGGGGAGCTGTTTTTT. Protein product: CSASSGEGTGELFF.

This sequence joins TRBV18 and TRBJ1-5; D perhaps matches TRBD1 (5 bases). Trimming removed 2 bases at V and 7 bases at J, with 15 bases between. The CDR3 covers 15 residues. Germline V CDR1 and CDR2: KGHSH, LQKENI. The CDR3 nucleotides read TGTGCCAGCTCACCAGCAGGGTCTAACGCACAGCCCCAGCATTTT. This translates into CASSPAGSNAQPQHF.